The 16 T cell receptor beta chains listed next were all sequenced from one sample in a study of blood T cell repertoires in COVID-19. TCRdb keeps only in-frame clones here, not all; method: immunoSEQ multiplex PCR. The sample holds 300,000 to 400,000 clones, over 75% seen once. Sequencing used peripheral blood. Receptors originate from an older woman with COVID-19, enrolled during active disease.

The CDR3, as DNA: TGTGCCTGGAGTGTACTGGGGGGAGATACGCAGTATTTT. It codes for CAWSVLGGDTQYF. The chain combines TRBV30 with TRBJ2-3; D may be TRBD2 (6 bases). V lost 0 bases to trimming and J lost 5 bases, with 9 bases between them. Looked up from germline, CDR1 is GTSNPN and CDR2 is SVGIG (reference sequence). The CDR3 length is 13 residues.

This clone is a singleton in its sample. CDR3 in amino acids: CAISERVVTNTGELFF. CDR3 DNA sequence: TGTGCCATCAGTGAGCGGGTAGTAACGAACACCGGGGAGCTGTTTTTT. The genes are TRBV10-3 and TRBJ2-2; D call uncertain. The V gene's germline CDR1 is ENHRY and CDR2 SYGVKD. CDR3 length: 16 amino acids. The V end was cut by 2 bases, the J end by 0 bases, with 10 bases between.

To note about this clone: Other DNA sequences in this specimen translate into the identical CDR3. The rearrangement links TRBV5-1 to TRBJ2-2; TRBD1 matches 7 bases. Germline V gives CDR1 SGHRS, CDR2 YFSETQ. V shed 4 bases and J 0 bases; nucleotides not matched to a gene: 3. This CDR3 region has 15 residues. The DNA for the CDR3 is TGCGCCAGCAGCCTGGGACAGCCGAACACCGGGGAGCTGTTTTTT. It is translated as CASSLGQPNTGELFF.

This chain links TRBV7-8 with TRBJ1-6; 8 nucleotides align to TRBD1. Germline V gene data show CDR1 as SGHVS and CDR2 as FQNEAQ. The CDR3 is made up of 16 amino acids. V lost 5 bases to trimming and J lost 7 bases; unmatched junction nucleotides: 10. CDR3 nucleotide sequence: TGTGCCAGCAGCCGGACAGGGCGCATAAGGAATTCACCCCTCCACTTT. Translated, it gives CASSRTGRIRNSPLHF.

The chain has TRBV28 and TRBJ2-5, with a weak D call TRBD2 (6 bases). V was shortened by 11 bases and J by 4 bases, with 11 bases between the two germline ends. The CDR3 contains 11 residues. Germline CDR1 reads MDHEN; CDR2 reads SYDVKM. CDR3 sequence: CACGDLETQYF. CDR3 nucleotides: TGTGCCTGCGGGGATTTAGAGACCCAGTACTTC. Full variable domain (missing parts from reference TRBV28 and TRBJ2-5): DVKVTQSSRYLVKRTGEKVFLECVQDMDHENMFWYRQDPGLGLRLIYFSYDVKMKEKGDIPEGYSVSREKKERFSLILESASTNQTSMYLCACGDLETQYFGPGTRLLVL.

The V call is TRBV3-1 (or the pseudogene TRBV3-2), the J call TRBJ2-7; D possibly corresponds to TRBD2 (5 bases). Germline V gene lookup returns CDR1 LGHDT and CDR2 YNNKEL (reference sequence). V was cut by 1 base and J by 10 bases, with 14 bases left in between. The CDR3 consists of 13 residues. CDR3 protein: CASSQVEGSIQYF. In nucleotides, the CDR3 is TGTGCCAGCAGCCAAGTCGAGGGCAGTATTCAGTACTTC.

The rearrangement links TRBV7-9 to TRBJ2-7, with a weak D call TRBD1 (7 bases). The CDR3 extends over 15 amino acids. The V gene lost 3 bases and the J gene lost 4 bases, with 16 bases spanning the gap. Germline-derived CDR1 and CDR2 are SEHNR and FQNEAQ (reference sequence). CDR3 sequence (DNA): TGTGCCAGCAGCTTTCGGACAGGAGGGATTTACGAGCAGTACTTC. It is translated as CASSFRTGGIYEQYF. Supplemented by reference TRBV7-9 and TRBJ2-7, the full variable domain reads DTGVSQNPRHKITKRGQNVTFRCDPISEHNRLYWYRQTLGQGPEFLTYFQNEAQLEKSRLLSDRFSAERPKGSFSTLEIQRTEQGDSAMYLCASSFRTGGIYEQYFGPGTRLTVT.

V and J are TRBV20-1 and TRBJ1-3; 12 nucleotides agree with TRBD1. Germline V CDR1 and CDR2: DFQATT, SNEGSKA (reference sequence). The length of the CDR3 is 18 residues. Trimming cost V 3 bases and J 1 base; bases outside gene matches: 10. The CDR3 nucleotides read TGCAGTGCTAGTCTAGGGACAGGGGGCATCGGTTCTGGAAACACCATATATTTT. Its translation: CSASLGTGGIGSGNTIYF.

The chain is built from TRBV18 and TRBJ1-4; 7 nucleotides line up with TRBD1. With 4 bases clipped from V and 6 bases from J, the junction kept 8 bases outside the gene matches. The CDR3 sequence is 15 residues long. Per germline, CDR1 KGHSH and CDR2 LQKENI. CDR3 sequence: CASSQTGMWDEKLFF. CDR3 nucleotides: TGTGCCAGCTCACAGACAGGGATGTGGGATGAAAAACTGTTTTTT. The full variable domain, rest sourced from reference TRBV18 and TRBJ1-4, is NAGVMQNPRHLVRRRGQEARLRCSPMKGHSHVYWYRQLPEEGLKFMVYLQKENIIDESGMPKERFSAEFPKEGPSILRIQQVVRGDSAAYFCASSQTGMWDEKLFFGSGTQLSVL.

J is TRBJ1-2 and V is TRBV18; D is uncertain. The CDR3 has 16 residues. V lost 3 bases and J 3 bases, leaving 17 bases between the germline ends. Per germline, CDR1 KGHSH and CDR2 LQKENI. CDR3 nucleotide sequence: TGTGCCAGCTCACCCGCCCCGGGTAGGATCGACTATGGCTACACCTTC. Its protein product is CASSPAPGRIDYGYTF. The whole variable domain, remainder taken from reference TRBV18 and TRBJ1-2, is NAGVMQNPRHLVRRRGQEARLRCSPMKGHSHVYWYRQLPEEGLKFMVYLQKENIIDESGMPKERFSAEFPKEGPSILRIQQVVRGDSAAYFCASSPAPGRIDYGYTFGSGTRLTVV.

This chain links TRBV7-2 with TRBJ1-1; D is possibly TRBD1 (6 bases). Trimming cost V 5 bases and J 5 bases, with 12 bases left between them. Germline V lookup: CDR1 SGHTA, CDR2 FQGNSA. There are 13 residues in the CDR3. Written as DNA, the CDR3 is TGTGCCAGCAGCGGAATTGGACAGACTGAAGCTTTCTTT. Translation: CASSGIGQTEAFF.

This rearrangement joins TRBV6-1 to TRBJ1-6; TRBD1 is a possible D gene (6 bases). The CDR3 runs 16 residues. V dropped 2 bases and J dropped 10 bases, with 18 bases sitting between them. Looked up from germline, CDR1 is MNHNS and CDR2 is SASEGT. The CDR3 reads CASSEMGRGLGSPLHF. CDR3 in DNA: TGTGCCAGCAGTGAAATGGGGCGGGGGCTTGGGTCACCCCTCCACTTT.

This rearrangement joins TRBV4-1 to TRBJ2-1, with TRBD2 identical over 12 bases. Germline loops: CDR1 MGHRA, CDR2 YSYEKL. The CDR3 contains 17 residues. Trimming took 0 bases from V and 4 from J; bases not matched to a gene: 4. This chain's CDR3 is CASSQDRGLAGYNEQFF. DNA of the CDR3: TGCGCCAGCAGCCAAGACCGCGGACTAGCGGGGTACAATGAGCAGTTCTTC.

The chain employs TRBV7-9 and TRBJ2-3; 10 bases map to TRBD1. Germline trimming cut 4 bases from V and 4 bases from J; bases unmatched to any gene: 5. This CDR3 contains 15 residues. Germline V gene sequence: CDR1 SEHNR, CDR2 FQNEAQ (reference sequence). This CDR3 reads CASSSPGQGSDTQYF. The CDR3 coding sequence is TGTGCCAGCAGCTCTCCGGGACAGGGGTCAGATACGCAGTATTTT.

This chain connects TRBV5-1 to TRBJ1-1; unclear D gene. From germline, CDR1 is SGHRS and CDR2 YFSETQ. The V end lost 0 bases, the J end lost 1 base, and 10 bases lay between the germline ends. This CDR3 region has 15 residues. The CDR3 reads CASSLDGLGNTEAFF. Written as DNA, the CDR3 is TGCGCCAGCAGCTTGGATGGCCTAGGGAACACTGAAGCTTTCTTT.

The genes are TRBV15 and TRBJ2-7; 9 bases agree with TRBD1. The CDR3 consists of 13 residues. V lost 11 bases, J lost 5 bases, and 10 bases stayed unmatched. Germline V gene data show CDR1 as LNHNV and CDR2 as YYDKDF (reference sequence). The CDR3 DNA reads TGTGCCGTCCAGGGGGACAGGGATGACGAGCAGTACTTC. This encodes CAVQGDRDDEQYF. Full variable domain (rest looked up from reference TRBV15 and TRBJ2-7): DAMVIQNPRYQVTQFGKPVTLSCSQTLNHNVMYWYQQKSSQAPKLLFHYYDKDFNNEADTPDNFQSRRPNTSFCFLDIRSPGLGDTAMYLCAVQGDRDDEQYFGPGTRLTVT.